The 14 T cell receptor beta chains given below trace back to one sample, sequenced in a study of Ad26.COV2.S vaccination and SARS-CoV-2 variants. Treatment noted: some 19 received Ad26.COV2.S at low or high dose, single or two shots; 5 received placebo; per-sample allocation not given. After the first vaccine or placebo injection, samples were drawn on day 63. The method was immunoSEQ multiplex PCR; TCRdb's version includes in-frame clones alone and lacks a portion of them. The sample records fewer than 900,000 clones, roughly nine tenths being singletons. The sequenced sample was peripheral blood, obtained in a trial of Ad26.COV2.S vaccine versus placebo. These receptors all stem from a person between 18 and 59 years old who received the Ad26.COV2.S COVID-19 vaccine or a placebo.

The chain joins TRBV7-3 to TRBJ2-1, with 8 bases lining up with TRBD2. Trimming removed 2 bases from V and 0 bases from J; junction bases left unmatched: 12. This CDR3 has 19 amino acids. Germline CDR1 and CDR2: SGHTA and FQGTGA. The CDR3, as DNA: TGTGCCAGCAGCTTAGGTCCAGCGGGGGTACTGAGCTCCTACAATGAGCAGTTCTTC. Translating gives CASSLGPAGVLSSYNEQFF.

This clone was found once. The rearrangement links TRBV7-2 to TRBJ2-1; D possibly corresponds to TRBD2 (5 bases). Trimming removed 4 bases from V and 3 bases from J, with 7 bases in between. This CDR3 contains 13 residues. Germline lookup yields CDR1 SGHTA and CDR2 FQGNSA. The CDR3: CASSSLVYNEQFF. The DNA for the CDR3 is TGTGCCAGCAGCTCACTAGTCTACAATGAGCAGTTCTTC. The full variable domain, in which reference TRBV7-2 and TRBJ2-1 provide the parts outside the CDR3, is GAGVSQSPSNKVTEKGKDVELRCDPISGHTALYWYRQSLGQGLEFLIYFQGNSAPDKSGLPSDRFSAERTGGSVSTLTIQRTQQEDSAVYLCASSSLVYNEQFFGPGTRLTVL.

The J gene is TRBJ2-7, the V gene TRBV7-2; TRBD1 matches at 7 bases. CDR1 and CDR2 (germline): SGHTA, FQGNSA. There are 14 residues in the CDR3. V lost 5 bases and J lost 5; bases outside the gene matches: 9. CDR3 region: CASSPVTGTDEQYF. CDR3 bases: TGTGCCAGCAGCCCCGTGACAGGGACGGACGAGCAGTACTTC.

The chain has TRBV25-1 and TRBJ2-7, with 8 bases matching TRBD1. Looked up from germline, CDR1 is MGHDK and CDR2 is SYGVNS. The length of the CDR3 is 16 residues. After removal of 3 bases from V and 0 bases from J, the junction contained 7 bases not matched to a gene. CDR3 nucleotide sequence: TGTGCCAGCAGTGACCCCCACAGGGGGGCCTCCTACGAGCAGTACTTC. Its translation: CASSDPHRGASYEQYF.

The chain links TRBV5-1 to TRBJ1-4, with a possible D match to TRBD1 (6 bases). V lost 0 bases to trimming and J lost 4 bases, with 10 bases between them. CDR1 and CDR2 from the germline V gene are SGHRS and YFSETQ. The CDR3 contains 15 residues. In DNA, the CDR3 is TGCGCCAGCAGCTTGGGGGACACCCATAATGAAAAACTGTTTTTT. Amino acids: CASSLGDTHNEKLFF.

The chain couples TRBV29-1 to TRBJ1-1; D is uncertain. This CDR3 is 14 amino acids long. Germline values: CDR1 SQVTM, CDR2 ANQGSEA. Trimming left V 5 bases short and J 0 bases short, with 13 bases between. The chain's CDR3 is CSVLISNMNTEAFF. The CDR3 DNA sequence: TGCAGCGTTCTCATTAGTAACATGAACACTGAAGCTTTCTTT.

V and J are TRBV3-1 (or the pseudogene TRBV3-2) and TRBJ2-7; TRBD1 agrees at 9 bases. The CDR3 has 16 residues. V shed 4 bases, J shed 3 bases, and the junction held 10 bases outside the gene matches. CDR1 LGHDT and CDR2 YNNKEL come from the germline V gene (reference sequence). The CDR3 sequence: CASSPGQGSVGYEQYF. CDR3 DNA: TGTGCCAGCAGCCCGGGACAGGGCTCTGTTGGCTACGAGCAGTACTTC.

The V gene is TRBV6-5, the J gene TRBJ2-7; 8 bases fit TRBD1. With 2 bases clipped from V and 1 base from J, the junction kept 4 bases outside the gene matches. The CDR3 spans 15 residues. Per germline, CDR1 MNHEY and CDR2 SVGAGI. The CDR3 reads CASSYRQGWSYEQYF. The CDR3 nucleotides are TGTGCCAGCAGTTACCGACAGGGGTGGTCCTACGAGCAGTACTTC.

V gene TRBV9 combines with J gene TRBJ1-1; tentatively, D is TRBD1 (5 bases). The CDR3 loop spans 16 amino acids. V lost 0 bases, J lost 4 bases, and 16 bases lay in between. Germline assignment: CDR1 SGDLS and CDR2 YYNGEE. The CDR3 DNA reads as TGTGCCAGCAGCGTAGCTGACTACAGGAGGGGCACTGAAGCTTTCTTT. It yields the protein CASSVADYRRGTEAFF. Full variable domain (rest looked up from reference TRBV9 and TRBJ1-1): DSGVTQTPKHLITATGQRVTLRCSPRSGDLSVYWYQQSLDQGLQFLIQYYNGEERAKGNILERFSAQQFPDLHSELNLSSLELGDSALYFCASSVADYRRGTEAFFGQGTRLTVV.

This clone was seen only once. The chain joins TRBV6-5 to TRBJ1-5, with unresolved D. The germline gives CDR1 MNHEY, CDR2 SVGAGI. V was trimmed by 6 bases and J by 10 bases, leaving 19 bases between them. The CDR3 is 14 amino acids. The CDR3 sequence is CASRPPGPPGPQHF. DNA for the CDR3: TGTGCCAGCAGGCCCCCCGGGCCCCCGGGACCCCAGCATTTT.

V gene TRBV14 combines with J gene TRBJ2-1; 13 nucleotides align to TRBD2. This CDR3 is built from 15 residues. Germline V CDR1 and CDR2: SGHDN, FVKESK. Unmatched junction bases numbered 4, after V lost 6 bases and J lost 5 bases. The chain's CDR3 is CASRGLAGLNNEQFF. Here the CDR3 DNA reads TGTGCCAGCAGGGGACTAGCGGGGCTTAACAATGAGCAGTTCTTC. The full variable domain, rest sourced from reference TRBV14 and TRBJ2-1, is EAGVTQFPSHSVIEKGQTVTLRCDPISGHDNLYWYRRVMGKEIKFLLHFVKESKQDESGMPNNRFLAERTGGTYSTLKVQPAELEDSGVYFCASRGLAGLNNEQFFGPGTRLTVL.

This chain uses TRBV11-2 with TRBJ1-6, with a tentative D call TRBD1 (5 bases). The CDR3 is 14 amino acids. With 2 bases removed from V and 7 bases from J, the gap between germline ends came to 9 bases. The germline gives CDR1 SGHAT, CDR2 FQNNGV. The chain's CDR3 is CASSLRGENSPLHF. CDR3 DNA sequence: TGTGCCAGCAGCTTAAGGGGTGAAAATTCACCCCTCCACTTT.

This rearrangement joins TRBV5-1 to TRBJ2-3, with 10 bases aligning to TRBD2. V was clipped by 3 bases and J by 6 bases; unmatched bases: 10. Germline lookup yields CDR1 SGHRS and CDR2 YFSETQ. There are 16 residues in the CDR3. Here the CDR3 DNA reads TGCGCCAGCAGCTCCGTTACTAGCGGGGCTGGGGATACGCAGTATTTT. It encodes CASSSVTSGAGDTQYF.

The chain carries TRBV12-5 and TRBJ2-2; possibly TRBD1 for D (5 bases). In germline, CDR1 is LGHNT, CDR2 FRNRAP. V was clipped by 0 bases and J by 7 bases, with 12 bases between them. This CDR3 region has 15 residues. CDR3 nucleotide sequence: TGTGCTAGTGGTTTGGTGGCAGGGAATAACGGGGAGCTGTTTTTT. Its protein is CASGLVAGNNGELFF.